This T cell receptor (beta chain) appears in the sequencing data of a study of CD8 T cells in ankylosing spondylitis. The CDR3 length is 16 residues. Trimming removed 2 bases at V and 1 base at J, with 10 bases between. The V gene's germline CDR1 is SGHDT and CDR2 YYEEEE. TCRdb re-derived calls from the 5' RACE reads in MiXCR, one entry per CDR3 protein. The sample has about 150,000 distinct CDR3 sequences; around 32% are singletons. The sequence came from a male donor with ankylosing spondylitis. The specimen was synovial fluid, either unsorted or a sorted T cell fraction (not recorded which). The chain is built from TRBV5-6 and TRBJ2-6, with a possible D match to TRBD1 (6 bases). The CDR3 sequence: CASSFYRVSGANVLTF. CDR3 nucleotides: TGTGCCAGCAGCTTCTACAGGGTTTCTGGGGCCAACGTCCTGACTTTC. The full variable domain, completed using reference TRBV5-6 and TRBJ2-6, is DAGVTQSPTHLIKTRGQQVTLRCSPKSGHDTVSWYQQALGQGPQFIFQYYEEEERQRGNFPDRFSGHQFPNYSSELNVNALLLGDSALYLCASSFYRVSGANVLTFGAGSRLTVL.